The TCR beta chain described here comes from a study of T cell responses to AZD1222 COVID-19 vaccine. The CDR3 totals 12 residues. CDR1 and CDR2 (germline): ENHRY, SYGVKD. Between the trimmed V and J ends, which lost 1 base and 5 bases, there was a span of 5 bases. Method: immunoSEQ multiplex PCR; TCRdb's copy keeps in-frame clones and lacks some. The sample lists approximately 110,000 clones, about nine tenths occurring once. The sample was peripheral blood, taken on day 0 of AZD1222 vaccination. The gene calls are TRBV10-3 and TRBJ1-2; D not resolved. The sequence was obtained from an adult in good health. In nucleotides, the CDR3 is TGTGCCATCAGTGAGTGGGAGTATGGCTACACCTTC. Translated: CAISEWEYGYTF.